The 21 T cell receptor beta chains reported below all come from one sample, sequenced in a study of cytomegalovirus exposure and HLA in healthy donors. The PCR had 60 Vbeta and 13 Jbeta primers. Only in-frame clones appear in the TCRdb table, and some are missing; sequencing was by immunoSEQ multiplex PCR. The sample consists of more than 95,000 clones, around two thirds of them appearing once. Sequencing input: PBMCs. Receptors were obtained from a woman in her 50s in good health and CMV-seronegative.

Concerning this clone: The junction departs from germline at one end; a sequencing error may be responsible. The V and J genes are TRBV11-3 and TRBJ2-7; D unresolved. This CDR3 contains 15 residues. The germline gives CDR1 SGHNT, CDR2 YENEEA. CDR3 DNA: TGTGCCAGCAGCTTAGTTGCGCAGGTTGGCTACGAACAGTACTTC. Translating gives CASSLVAQVGYEQYF. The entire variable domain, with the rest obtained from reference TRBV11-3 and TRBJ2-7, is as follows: EAGVVQSPRYKIIEKKQPVAFWCNPISGHNTLYWYLQNLGQGPELLIRYENEEAVDDSQLPKDRFSAERLKGVDSTLKIQPAELGDSAVYLCASSLVAQVGYEQYFGPGTRLTVT.

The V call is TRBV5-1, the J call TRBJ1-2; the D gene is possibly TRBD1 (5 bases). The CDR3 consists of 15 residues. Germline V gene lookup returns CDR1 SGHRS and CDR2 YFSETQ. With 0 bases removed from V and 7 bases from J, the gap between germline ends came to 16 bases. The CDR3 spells CASSLAGGTFAGYTF. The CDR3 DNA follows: TGCGCCAGCAGCTTGGCCGGGGGTACCTTTGCTGGCTACACCTTC.

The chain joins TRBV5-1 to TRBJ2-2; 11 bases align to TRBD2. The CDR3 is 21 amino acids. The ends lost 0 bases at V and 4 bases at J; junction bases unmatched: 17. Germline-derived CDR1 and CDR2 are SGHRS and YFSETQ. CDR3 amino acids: CASSLGPGLAVITKRTGELFF. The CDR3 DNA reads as TGCGCCAGCAGCTTGGGTCCGGGACTAGCGGTCATCACTAAGCGCACCGGGGAGCTGTTTTTT.

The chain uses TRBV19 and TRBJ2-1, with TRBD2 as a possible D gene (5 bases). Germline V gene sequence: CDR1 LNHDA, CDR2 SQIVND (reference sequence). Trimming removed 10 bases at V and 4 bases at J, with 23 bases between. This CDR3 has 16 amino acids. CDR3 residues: CATTDSPSYMYNEQFF. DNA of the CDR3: TGTGCCACCACTGACTCCCCTAGCTATATGTACAATGAGCAGTTCTTC.

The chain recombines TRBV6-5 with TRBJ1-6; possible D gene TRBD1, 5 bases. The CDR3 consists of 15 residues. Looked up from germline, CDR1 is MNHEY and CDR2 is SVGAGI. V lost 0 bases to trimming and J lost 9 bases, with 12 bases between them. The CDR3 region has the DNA TGTGCCAGCAGTTACTCGGGGCCCGTCGGTTCACCCCTCCACTTT. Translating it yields CASSYSGPVGSPLHF.

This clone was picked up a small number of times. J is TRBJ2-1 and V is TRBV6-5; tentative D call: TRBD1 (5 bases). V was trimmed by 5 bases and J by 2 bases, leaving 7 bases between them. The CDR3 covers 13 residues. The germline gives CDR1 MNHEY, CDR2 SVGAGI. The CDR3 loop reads CASSVGPYNEQFF. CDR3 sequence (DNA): TGTGCCAGCAGTGTGGGGCCCTACAATGAGCAGTTCTTC.

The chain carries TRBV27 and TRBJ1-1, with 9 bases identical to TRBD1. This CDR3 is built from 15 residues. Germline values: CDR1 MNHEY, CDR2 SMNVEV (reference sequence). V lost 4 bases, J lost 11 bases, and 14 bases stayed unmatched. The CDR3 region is CASSSHTRDRASAFF. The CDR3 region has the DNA TGTGCCAGCAGTTCCCATACCCGGGACAGGGCTTCGGCTTTCTTT.

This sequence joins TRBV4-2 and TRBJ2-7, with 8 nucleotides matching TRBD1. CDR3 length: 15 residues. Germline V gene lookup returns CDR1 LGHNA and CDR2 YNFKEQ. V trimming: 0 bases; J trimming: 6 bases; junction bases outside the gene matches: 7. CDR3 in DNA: TGTGCCAGCAGCCAAGAACGGCAGGGGGCTGGCGAGCAGTACTTC. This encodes CASSQERQGAGEQYF.

The CDR3 DNA follows: TGCGCCAGCAGCCAAATTGGACAGTTTGACACTGAAGCTTTCTTT. The encoded protein is CASSQIGQFDTEAFF. This chain joins TRBV4-3 and TRBJ1-1, with D possibly TRBD1 on 6 matching bases. The CDR3 has 15 amino acids. V lost 2 bases to trimming and J lost 3 bases, with 13 bases between them. Germline loops: CDR1 LGHNA, CDR2 YSLEER.

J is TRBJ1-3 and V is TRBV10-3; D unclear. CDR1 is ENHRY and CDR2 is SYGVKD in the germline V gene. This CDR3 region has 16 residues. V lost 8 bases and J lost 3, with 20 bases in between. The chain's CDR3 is CAIGGRAGNFGNTIYF. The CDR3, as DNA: TGTGCCATCGGTGGACGGGCGGGGAACTTTGGAAACACCATATATTTT.

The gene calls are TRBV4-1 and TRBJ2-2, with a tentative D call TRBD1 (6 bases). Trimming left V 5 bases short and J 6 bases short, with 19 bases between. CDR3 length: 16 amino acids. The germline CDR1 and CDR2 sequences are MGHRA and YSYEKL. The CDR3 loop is CASSIYPGDNAGELFF. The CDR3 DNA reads TGCGCCAGCAGCATATATCCAGGGGATAATGCCGGGGAGCTGTTTTTT.

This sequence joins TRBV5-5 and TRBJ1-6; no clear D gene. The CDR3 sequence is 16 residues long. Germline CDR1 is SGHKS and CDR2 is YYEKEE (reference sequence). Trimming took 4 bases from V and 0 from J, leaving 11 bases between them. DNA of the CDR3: TGTGCCAGCAGCCTAGATTTGAGCTCCTATAATTCACCCCTCCACTTT. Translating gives CASSLDLSSYNSPLHF.

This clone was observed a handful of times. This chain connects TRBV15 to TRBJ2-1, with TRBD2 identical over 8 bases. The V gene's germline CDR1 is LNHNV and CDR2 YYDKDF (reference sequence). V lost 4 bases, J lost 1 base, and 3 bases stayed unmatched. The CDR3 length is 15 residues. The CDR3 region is CATSISGVSYNEQFF. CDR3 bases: TGTGCCACCAGCATTAGCGGGGTTTCCTACAATGAGCAGTTCTTC.

This CDR3 reads CASSPRLAGVGELFF. CDR3 sequence (DNA): TGCGCCAGCAGCCCTCGACTAGCGGGAGTCGGGGAGCTGTTTTTT. The chain carries TRBV4-3 and TRBJ2-2; 12 bases match TRBD2. V dropped 4 bases and J dropped 7; count of bases not matched to a gene: 4. The CDR3 runs 15 residues. Germline CDR1 reads LGHNA; CDR2 reads YSLEER.

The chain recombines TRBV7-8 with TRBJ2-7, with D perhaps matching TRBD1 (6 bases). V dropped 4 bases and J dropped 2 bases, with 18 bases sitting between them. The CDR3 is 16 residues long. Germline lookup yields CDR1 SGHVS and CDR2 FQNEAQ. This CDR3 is CASSSHTTGPTYEQYF. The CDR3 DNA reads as TGTGCCAGCAGCTCACACACGACAGGTCCTACCTACGAGCAGTACTTC.

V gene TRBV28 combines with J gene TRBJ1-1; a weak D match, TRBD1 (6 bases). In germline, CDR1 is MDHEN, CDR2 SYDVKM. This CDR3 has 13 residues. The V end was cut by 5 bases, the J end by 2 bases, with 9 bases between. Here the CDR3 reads CASSTGTNTEAFF. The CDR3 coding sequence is TGTGCCAGCAGTACAGGGACCAACACTGAAGCTTTCTTT. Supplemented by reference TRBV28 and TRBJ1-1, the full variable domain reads DVKVTQSSRYLVKRTGEKVFLECVQDMDHENMFWYRQDPGLGLRLIYFSYDVKMKEKGDIPEGYSVSREKKERFSLILESASTNQTSMYLCASSTGTNTEAFFGQGTRLTVV.

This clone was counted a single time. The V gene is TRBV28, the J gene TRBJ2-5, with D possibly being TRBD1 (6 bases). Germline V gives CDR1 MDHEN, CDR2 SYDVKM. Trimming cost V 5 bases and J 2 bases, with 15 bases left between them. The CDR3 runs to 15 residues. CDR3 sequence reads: CASSVADRSQETQYF. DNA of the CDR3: TGTGCCAGCAGTGTAGCCGACAGGAGTCAAGAGACCCAGTACTTC.

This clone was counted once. Here the CDR3 reads CASDLGQDYGYTF. The DNA for the CDR3 is TGTGCCAGCGATCTAGGACAGGACTATGGCTACACCTTC. V usage is TRBV7-9 and J usage is TRBJ1-2; 7 nucleotides line up with TRBD1. Germline loops: CDR1 SEHNR, CDR2 FQNEAQ (reference sequence). V shed 8 bases and J 3 bases; nucleotides not matched to a gene: 6. The CDR3 extends over 13 amino acids.

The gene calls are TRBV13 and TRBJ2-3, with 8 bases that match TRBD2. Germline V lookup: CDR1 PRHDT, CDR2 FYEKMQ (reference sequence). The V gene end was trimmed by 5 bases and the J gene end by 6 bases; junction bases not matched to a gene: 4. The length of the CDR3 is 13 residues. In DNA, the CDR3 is TGTGCCAGCAGCACCAGACTAGCGGATACGCAGTATTTT. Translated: CASSTRLADTQYF.

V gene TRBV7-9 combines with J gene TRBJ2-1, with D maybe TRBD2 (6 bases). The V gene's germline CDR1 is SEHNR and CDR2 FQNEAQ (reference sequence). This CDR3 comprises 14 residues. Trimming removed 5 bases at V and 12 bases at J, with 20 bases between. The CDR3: CASSGGTAAFVQFF. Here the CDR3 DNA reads TGTGCCAGCAGCGGCGGGACTGCCGCTTTTGTGCAGTTCTTC.

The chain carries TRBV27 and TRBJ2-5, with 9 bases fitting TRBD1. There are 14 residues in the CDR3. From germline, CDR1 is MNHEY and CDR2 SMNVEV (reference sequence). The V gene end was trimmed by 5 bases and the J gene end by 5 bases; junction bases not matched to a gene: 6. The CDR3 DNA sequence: TGTGCCAGCAGTAAGGGACAGGGTATCGAGACCCAGTACTTC. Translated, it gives CASSKGQGIETQYF.